This T cell receptor beta chain is drawn from a study of CXCR3-negative and CXCR3-positive naive CD8 T cells. Study observations and caveats: The study found more hydrophobic TRB CDR3s in CXCR3-positive naive cells than in CXCR3-negative naive cells.

The TRB libraries of cDNA were built by UMI-labeled 5' RACE. TCRdb reprocessed the 5' RACE reads; each CDR3 protein has one entry and no DNA is given. This table holds 90,000 to 150,000 distinct CDR3 sequences. The CDR3 has 13 residues. The germline gives CDR1 SQVTM, CDR2 ANQGSEA. In regard to this clonotype: The antigen is unknown.

Material for sequencing was naive CXCR3+ CD8+ T cells from blood. Noted subset: CD45RO-CCR7+CD27+CD95- naive CD8+ T cells expressing CXCR3 (TNR3+). The sequence came from a human donor in good health. Some clones in this sample may be carry-over from other donors' samples. This chain links TRBV29-1 with TRBJ1-2; TCRdb indicates TRBD1, and absent DNA this call remains unverified. CDR3 sequence reads: CSVYGTGDYGYTF.